This TCR beta chain was recorded in a study of cytomegalovirus exposure and HLA in healthy donors. General observations from the study: Rare sequences made up most TCRs, while some public TCRs were found in many donors. Presence/absence analyses assumed roughly uniform sequencing depth across donors.

V shed 11 bases and J shed 1 base, with 15 bases lying between them. Germline loops: CDR1 MNHNY, CDR2 SVGAGI (reference sequence). The CDR3 has 14 residues. This clone was observed a few times. The antigen remains unidentified. Primers for the PCR totalled 60 Vbeta and 13 Jbeta. Data came from immunoSEQ multiplex PCR; TCRdb stores just in-frame clones and leaves some out. Of about 200,000 clones in the sample, about 12% are singletons; the top ten hold 7.8%. The gene calls are TRBV6-6 and TRBJ1-5; maybe TRBD1 (5 bases). The clonotype was recovered from a man aged 50-59 years in good health and CMV-seropositive. The sequencing input was PBMCs. The CDR3 reads CAGPGGGSNQPQHF. The CDR3 nucleotides read TGTGCCGGGCCTGGGGGGGGGAGCAATCAGCCCCAGCATTTT.